Included here is one T cell receptor beta chain sequence, with context. What it recognizes is unknown. This sample is drawn from a study of cytomegalovirus exposure and HLA in healthy donors. The study, taken as a whole, reports: A later analysis showed TCR association rates differing by HLA locus, peaking at DRB1 and lowest at HLA-C. By a later analysis, the bulk of CMV-associated TCR beta chains appeared HLA-restricted.

The PCR had 60 Vbeta and 13 Jbeta primers. Repertoires were generated with immunoSEQ multiplex PCR, while TCRdb's copy carries only in-frame clones and drops some. The repertoire holds fewer than 150,000 clones, with less than 80% as singletons. V trimming: 1 base; J trimming: 6 bases; junction bases outside the gene matches: 4. Germline CDR1 reads SGHTA; CDR2 reads FQGNSA. The CDR3 runs 15 residues. The sequence derives from a woman in her forties or fifties in good health and CMV-seropositive. Sequencing was carried out using PBMCs. The chain recombines TRBV7-2 with TRBJ1-5; 9 nucleotides agree with TRBD1. The CDR3 region has the DNA TGTGCCAGCAGCTTAGGGGACAGGGTGGCTCAGCCCCAGCATTTT. Amino acids: CASSLGDRVAQPQHF.